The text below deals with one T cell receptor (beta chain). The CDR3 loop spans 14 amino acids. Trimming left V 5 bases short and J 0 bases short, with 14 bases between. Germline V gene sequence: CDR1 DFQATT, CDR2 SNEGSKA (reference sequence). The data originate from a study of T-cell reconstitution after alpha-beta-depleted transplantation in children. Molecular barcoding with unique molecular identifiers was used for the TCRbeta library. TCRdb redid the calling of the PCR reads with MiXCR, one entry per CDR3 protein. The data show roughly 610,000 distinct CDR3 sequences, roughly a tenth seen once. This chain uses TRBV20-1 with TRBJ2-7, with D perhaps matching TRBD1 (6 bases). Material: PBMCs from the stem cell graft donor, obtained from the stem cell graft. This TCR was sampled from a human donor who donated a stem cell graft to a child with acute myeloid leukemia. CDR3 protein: CSAAPTGSSYEQYF. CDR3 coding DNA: TGCAGTGCTGCCCCGACAGGAAGCTCCTACGAGCAGTACTTC.